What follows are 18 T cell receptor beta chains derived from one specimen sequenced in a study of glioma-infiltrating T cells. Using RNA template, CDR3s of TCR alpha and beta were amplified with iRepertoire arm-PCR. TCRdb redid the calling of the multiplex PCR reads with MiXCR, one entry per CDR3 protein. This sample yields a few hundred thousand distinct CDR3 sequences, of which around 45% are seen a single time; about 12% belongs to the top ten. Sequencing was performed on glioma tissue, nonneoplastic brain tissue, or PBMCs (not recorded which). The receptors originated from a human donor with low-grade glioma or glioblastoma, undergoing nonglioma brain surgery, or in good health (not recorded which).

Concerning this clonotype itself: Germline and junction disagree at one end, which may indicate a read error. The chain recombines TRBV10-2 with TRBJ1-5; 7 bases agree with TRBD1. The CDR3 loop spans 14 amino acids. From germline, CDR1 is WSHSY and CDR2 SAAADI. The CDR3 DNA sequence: TGCGCCAGCACCCGGGACAGTCGCAATCGGCCCCAGCATTTT. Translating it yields CASTRDSRNRPQHF.

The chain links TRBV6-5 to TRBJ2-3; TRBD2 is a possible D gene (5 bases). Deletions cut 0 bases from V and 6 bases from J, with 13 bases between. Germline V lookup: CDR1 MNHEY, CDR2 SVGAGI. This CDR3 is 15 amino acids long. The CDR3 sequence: CASSYSTSSGDTQYF. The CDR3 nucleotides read TGTGCCAGCAGTTACTCGACATCCTCGGGGGATACGCAGTATTTT.

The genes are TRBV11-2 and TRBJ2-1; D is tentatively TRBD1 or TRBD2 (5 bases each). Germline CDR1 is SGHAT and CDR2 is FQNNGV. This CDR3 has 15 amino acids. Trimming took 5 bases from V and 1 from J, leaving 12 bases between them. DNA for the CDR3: TGTGCCAGCAGCCGGGACCTACAGTCCTACAATGAGCAGTTCTTC. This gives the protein CASSRDLQSYNEQFF.

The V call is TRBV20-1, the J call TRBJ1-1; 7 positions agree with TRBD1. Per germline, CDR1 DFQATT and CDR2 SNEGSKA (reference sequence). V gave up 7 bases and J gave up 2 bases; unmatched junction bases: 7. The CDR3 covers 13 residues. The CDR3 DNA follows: TGCAGTGGAACTACAGGGGCAAACACTGAAGCTTTCTTT. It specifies CSGTTGANTEAFF.

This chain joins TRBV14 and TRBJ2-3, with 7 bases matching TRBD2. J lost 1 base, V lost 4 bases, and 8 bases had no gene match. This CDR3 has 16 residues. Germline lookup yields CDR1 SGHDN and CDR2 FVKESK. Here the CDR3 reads CASSRGGRGGTDTQYF. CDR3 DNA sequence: TGTGCCAGCAGCCGGGGCGGGAGAGGCGGCACAGATACGCAGTATTTT.

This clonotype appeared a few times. CDR3 sequence reads: CSAKSGFYEQYF. The CDR3 DNA is TGCAGTGCTAAGAGCGGGTTCTACGAGCAGTACTTC. The V and J genes are TRBV20-1 and TRBJ2-7; TRBD2 might be the D (6 bases). The V and J ends lost 4 bases and 3 bases respectively, with 10 bases between them. CDR3 length: 12 residues. The germline CDR1 and CDR2 sequences are DFQATT and SNEGSKA (reference sequence).

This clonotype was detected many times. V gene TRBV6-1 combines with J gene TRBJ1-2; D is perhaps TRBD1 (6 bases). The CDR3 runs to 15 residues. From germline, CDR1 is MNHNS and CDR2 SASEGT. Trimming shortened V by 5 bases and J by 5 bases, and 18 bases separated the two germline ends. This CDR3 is CASSPPGTRYYGYTF. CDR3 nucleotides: TGTGCCAGCAGTCCCCCGGGGACACGGTATTATGGCTACACCTTC.

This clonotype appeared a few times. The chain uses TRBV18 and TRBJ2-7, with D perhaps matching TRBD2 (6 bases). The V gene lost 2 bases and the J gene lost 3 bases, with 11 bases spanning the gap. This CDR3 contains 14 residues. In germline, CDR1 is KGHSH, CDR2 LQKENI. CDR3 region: CASSPSGDYYEQYF. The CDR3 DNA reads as TGTGCCAGCTCACCATCGGGAGATTACTACGAGCAGTACTTC.

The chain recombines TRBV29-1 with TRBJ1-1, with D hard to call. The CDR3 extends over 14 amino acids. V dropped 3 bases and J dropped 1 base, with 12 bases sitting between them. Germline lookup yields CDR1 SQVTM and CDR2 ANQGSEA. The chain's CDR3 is CSVDKSGQNTEAFF. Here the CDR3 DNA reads TGCAGCGTTGATAAGTCCGGGCAGAACACTGAAGCTTTCTTT.

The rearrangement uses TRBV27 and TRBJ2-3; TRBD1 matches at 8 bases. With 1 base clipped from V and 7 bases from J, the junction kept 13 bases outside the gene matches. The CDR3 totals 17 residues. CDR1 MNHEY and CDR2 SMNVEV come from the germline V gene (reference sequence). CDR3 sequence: CASSLFSGGSLLNTQYF. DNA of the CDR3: TGTGCCAGCAGTTTATTTTCAGGGGGCTCCCTACTAAATACGCAGTATTTT.

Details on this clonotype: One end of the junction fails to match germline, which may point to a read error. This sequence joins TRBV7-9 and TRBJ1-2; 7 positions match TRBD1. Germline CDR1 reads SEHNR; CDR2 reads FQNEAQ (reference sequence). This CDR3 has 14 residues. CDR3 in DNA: TGTGCCAGCAGCAACTCGGGGACAGTATGGGGCTACGCCTTC. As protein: CASSNSGTVWGYAF.

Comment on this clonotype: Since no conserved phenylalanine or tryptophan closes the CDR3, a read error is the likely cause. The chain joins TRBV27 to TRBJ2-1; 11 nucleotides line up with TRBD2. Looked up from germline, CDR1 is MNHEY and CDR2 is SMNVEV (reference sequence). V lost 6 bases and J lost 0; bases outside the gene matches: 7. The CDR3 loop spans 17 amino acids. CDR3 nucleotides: TGTGCCAGCAGCCCTATACTAGCGGGAGCCTCCTACAATGAGCAGTTCCTC. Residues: CASSPILAGASYNEQFL.

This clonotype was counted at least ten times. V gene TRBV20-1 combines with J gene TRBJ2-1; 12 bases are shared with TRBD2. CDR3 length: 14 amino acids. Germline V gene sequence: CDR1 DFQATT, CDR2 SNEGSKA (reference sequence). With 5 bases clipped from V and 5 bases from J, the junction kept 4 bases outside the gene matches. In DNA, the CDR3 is TGCAGTGCTGGATGGACTAGCGGGAACAATGAGCAGTTCTTC. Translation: CSAGWTSGNNEQFF.

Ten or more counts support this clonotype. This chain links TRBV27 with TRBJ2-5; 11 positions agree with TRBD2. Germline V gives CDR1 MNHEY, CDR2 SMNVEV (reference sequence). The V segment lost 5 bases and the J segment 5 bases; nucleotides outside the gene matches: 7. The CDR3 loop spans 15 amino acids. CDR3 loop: CASSPLAGVWETQYF. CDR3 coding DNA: TGTGCCAGCAGTCCACTAGCGGGAGTATGGGAGACCCAGTACTTC.

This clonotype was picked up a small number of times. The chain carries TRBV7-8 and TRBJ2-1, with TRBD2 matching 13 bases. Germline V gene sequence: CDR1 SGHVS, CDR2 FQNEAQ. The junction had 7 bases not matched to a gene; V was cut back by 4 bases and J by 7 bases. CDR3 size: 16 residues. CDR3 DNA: TGTGCCAGCAGCTCTCCGACTAGCGGGAGGCGGAATGAGCAGTTCTTC. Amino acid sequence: CASSSPTSGRRNEQFF.

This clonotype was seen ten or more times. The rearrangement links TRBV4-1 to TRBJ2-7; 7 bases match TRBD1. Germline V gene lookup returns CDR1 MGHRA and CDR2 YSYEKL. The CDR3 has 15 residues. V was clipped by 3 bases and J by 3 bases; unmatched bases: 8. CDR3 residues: CASSHPPGQIYEQYF. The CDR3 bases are TGCGCCAGCAGCCACCCACCGGGACAGATCTACGAGCAGTACTTC.

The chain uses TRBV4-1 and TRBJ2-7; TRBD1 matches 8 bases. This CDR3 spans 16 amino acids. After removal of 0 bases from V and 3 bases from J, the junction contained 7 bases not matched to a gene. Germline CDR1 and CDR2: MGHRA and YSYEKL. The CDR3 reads CASSQDLPGGYYEQYF. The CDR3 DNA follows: TGCGCCAGCAGCCAAGATCTGCCAGGGGGCTACTACGAGCAGTACTTC.

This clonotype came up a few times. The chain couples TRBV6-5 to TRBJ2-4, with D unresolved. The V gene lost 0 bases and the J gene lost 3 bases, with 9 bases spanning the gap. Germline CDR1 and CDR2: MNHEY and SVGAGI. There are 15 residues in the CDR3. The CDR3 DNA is TGTGCCAGCAGTTACTCGGGCAATGGCAAAAACATTCAGTACTTC. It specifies CASSYSGNGKNIQYF.